Listed below are T cell receptor beta chains from one sample, sequenced in a study of T cells in Graves' hyperthyroidism and ophthalmopathy. MiXCR, run by TCRdb on the multiplex PCR reads, gives a single entry per CDR3 protein. The sample lists 500,000 to 650,000 distinct CDR3 sequences, about a sixth occurring once. Sequencing was done on a sample of blood. These receptors were obtained from a woman aged 18-30 years with Graves' ophthalmopathy. Both conserved end residues are part of each CDR3. The D gene is left open where the match is weak. Clone size appears in some rows only: once, few, many, or a class for an expanded clone.

j_call,v_call,d_call,clone_size,cdr3_aa,cdr3_nt
TRBJ1-5,TRBV11-2,-,many,CASSLGVYQPQHF,TGTGCCAGCAGCTTAGGAGTATATCAGCCCCAGCATTTT
TRBJ2-1,TRBV4-1,TRBD2,-,CASSQDGREGPEQFF,TGCGCCAGCAGCCAAGATGGGCGGGAGGGGCCTGAGCAGTTCTTC
TRBJ2-7,TRBV19,TRBD2,-,CASSITGTSGAYEQYF,TGTGCCAGTAGTATAACGGGGACTAGCGGAGCCTACGAGCAGTACTTC
TRBJ1-2,TRBV3-1,-,many,CASSQQGRYGYTF,TGTGCCAGCAGCCAACAGGGCCGCTATGGCTACACCTTC
TRBJ2-3,TRBV28,-,once,CASKASIPDTQYF,TGTGCCAGCAAAGCCTCAATCCCCGATACGCAGTATTTT
TRBJ2-5,TRBV7-9,-,many,CASSLAFGTETQYF,TGTGCCAGCAGCTTAGCGTTCGGGACTGAGACCCAGTACTTC
TRBJ1-1,TRBV7-2,-,few,CASSREAGDAEAFF,TGTGCCAGCAGCAGAGAAGCCGGGGACGCTGAAGCTTTCTTT
TRBJ2-3,TRBV7-6,TRBD2,-,CASSLGLAGGASTDTQYF,TGTGCCAGCAGCTTAGGACTAGCGGGAGGGGCTAGCACAGATACGCAGTATTTT
TRBJ1-5,TRBV27,-,many,CASSLYGTPWGNQPQHF,TGTGCCAGCAGCTTATATGGGACACCTTGGGGCAATCAGCCCCAGCATTTT
TRBJ1-1,TRBV6-1,-,many,CASSSLNAEAFF,TGTGCCAGCAGTTCCCTTAACGCTGAAGCTTTCTTT
TRBJ2-7,TRBV7-9,-,many,CASSLEQAKQYF,TGTGCCAGCAGCTTAGAACAGGCCAAGCAGTACTTC
TRBJ2-7,TRBV20-1,TRBD2,-,CSALTGTSGSYEQYF,TGCAGTGCCTTGACCGGGACTAGCGGGAGCTACGAGCAGTACTTC
TRBJ1-3,TRBV6-1,-,-,CASSEYLLGAGSSGNTIYF,TGTGCCAGCAGTGAATATCTCCTGGGGGCAGGTTCCTCTGGAAACACCATATATTTT
TRBJ2-5,TRBV28,TRBD2,many,CASTPVASGGYPRTQYF,TGTGCCAGCACCCCTGTGGCTAGCGGGGGCTATCCACGGACCCAGTACTTC
TRBJ2-5,TRBV28,-,few,CASQHPQETQYF,TGTGCCAGCCAACACCCACAAGAGACCCAGTACTTC
TRBJ2-7,TRBV5-1,TRBD2,few,CASRATRGDAGERYF,TGCGCCAGCAGGGCGACAAGGGGTGACGCGGGGGAGCGGTACTTC
TRBJ2-7,TRBV20-1,TRBD2,many,CSASSLAGEYEQYF,TGCAGTGCTAGTTCCCTAGCGGGAGAGTACGAGCAGTACTTC
TRBJ1-5,TRBV5-5,-,few,CASNKDSRDQPQHF,TGTGCCAGCAACAAGGACAGCAGAGATCAGCCCCAGCATTTT
TRBJ1-1,TRBV11-1,TRBD1,-,CASSQVPRGTEAFF,TGTGCCAGCAGCCAAGTCCCCAGGGGGACTGAAGCTTTCTTT
TRBJ2-7,TRBV27,-,many,CASSLGDSGYEQYF,TGTGCCAGCAGTTTGGGGGATTCTGGTTACGAGCAGTACTTC
TRBJ2-1,TRBV19,TRBD1,-,CASSIASGGIGNEQFF,TGTGCCAGTAGTATAGCTTCAGGGGGAATAGGCAATGAGCAGTTCTTC
TRBJ2-7,TRBV20-1,-,-,CSARDVREDEQYF,TGCAGTGCTAGAGATGTCAGGGAGGACGAGCAGTACTTC
TRBJ2-1,TRBV5-8,-,many,CASSHKTTSYNEQFF,TGTGCCAGCAGCCACAAGACGACCTCCTACAATGAGCAGTTCTTC
TRBJ2-3,TRBV7-2,TRBD1,many,CASSSGQGVPDTQYF,TGTGCCAGCAGCTCGGGACAGGGGGTCCCAGATACGCAGTATTTT
TRBJ1-2,TRBV5-1,TRBD1,many,CASSFGTVLTNYGYTF,TGCGCCAGCAGCTTTGGGACAGTACTTACTAACTATGGCTACACCTTC
TRBJ2-1,TRBV20-1,TRBD2,many,CSAPHAGGKDEQFF,TGCAGTGCCCCCCACGCGGGGGGCAAGGATGAGCAGTTCTTC